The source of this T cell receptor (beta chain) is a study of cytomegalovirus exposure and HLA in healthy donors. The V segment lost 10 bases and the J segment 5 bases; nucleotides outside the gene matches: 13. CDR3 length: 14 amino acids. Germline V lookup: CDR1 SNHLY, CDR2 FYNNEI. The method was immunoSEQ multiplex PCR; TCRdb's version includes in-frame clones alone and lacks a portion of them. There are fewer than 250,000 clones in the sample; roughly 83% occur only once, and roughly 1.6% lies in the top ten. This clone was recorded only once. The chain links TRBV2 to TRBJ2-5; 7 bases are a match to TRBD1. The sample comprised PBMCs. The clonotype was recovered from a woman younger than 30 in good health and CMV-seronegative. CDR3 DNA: TGTGCCACCGCCTCGACAGGGATGAAGGAGACCCAGTACTTC. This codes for CATASTGMKETQYF.